The 32 T cell receptor beta chains reported below all come from one sample, sequenced in a study of blood T cells in healthy people across ages. A sample-barcoded 5' primer and a J-beta primer mix were used in a second PCR of roughly 7 to 12 cycles. TCRdb used MiXCR to reprocess the 5' RACE reads, holding one entry per CDR3 protein. The table records fewer than 900,000 distinct CDR3 sequences, roughly 47% of them present only once. The sequenced sample was blood. These receptors were collected from a woman between 55 and 75 years old in good health.

This clonotype was recorded only once. One base away lies a much larger clone, so this may be a sequencing read error. The chain recombines TRBV11-1 with TRBJ1-1; D not resolved. CDR3 length equals 13 residues. The germline CDR1 and CDR2 sequences are SGHAT and FQDESV (reference sequence). As DNA, the CDR3 is TGTGCCAGCATCTTATACAGAGAAACTGAAGCTTTCTTT. It is translated as CASILYRETEAFF. The whole variable domain, remainder taken from reference TRBV11-1 and TRBJ1-1, is EAEVAQSPRYKITEKSQAVAFWCDPISGHATLYWYRQILGQGPELLVQFQDESVVDDSQLPKDRFSAERLKGVDSTLKIQPAELGDSAMYLCASILYRETEAFFGQGTRLTVV.

The V and J genes are TRBV29-1 and TRBJ2-7; D is uncertain. Germline V gene sequence: CDR1 SQVTM, CDR2 ANQGSEA. The CDR3 extends over 13 amino acids. The ends were cut back, 0 bases at V and 3 bases at J, with 9 bases in the middle. The CDR3 coding sequence is TGCAGCGTTGAAGAAGGCAAGGGCTACGAGCAGTACTTC. It specifies CSVEEGKGYEQYF.

About this clonotype itself: Since a much larger clone is just one base distant, this may be a read error. The rearrangement uses TRBV7-9 and TRBJ2-7; TRBD1 matches at 7 bases. Germline V gene data show CDR1 as SEHNR and CDR2 as FQNEAQ (reference sequence). The CDR3 runs 15 residues. The V and J ends lost 6 bases and 7 bases, in that order; junction bases with no gene match: 15. The CDR3 region has the DNA TGTGCCAGCAGTCCAGGGGGAAGCTCCTACAATGAGCAGTACTTC. Encoded protein: CASSPGGSSYNEQYF.

This clonotype was seen ten or more times. The gene calls are TRBV29-1 and TRBJ1-2; 8 bases fit TRBD1. The CDR3 runs 12 residues. The germline gives CDR1 SQVTM, CDR2 ANQGSEA. With V trimmed by 4 bases and J by 7 bases, 5 bases remained unmatched. This CDR3 reads CSVGAGGGGYTF. CDR3 DNA: TGCAGCGTTGGGGCAGGGGGCGGTGGCTACACCTTC.

The chain recombines TRBV7-3 with TRBJ2-5; no clear D. The CDR3 totals 13 residues. CDR1 and CDR2 from the germline V gene are SGHTA and FQGTGA. V was pared by 1 base and J by 3 bases, with 6 bases between. In nucleotides, the CDR3 is TGTGCCAGCAGCTTAAATCCCAAAGAGACCCAGTACTTC. This encodes CASSLNPKETQYF. The whole variable domain, remainder taken from reference TRBV7-3 and TRBJ2-5, is GAGVSQTPSNKVTEKGKYVELRCDPISGHTALYWYRQSLGQGPEFLIYFQGTGAADDSGLPNDRFFAVRPEGSVSTLKIQRTERGDSAVYLCASSLNPKETQYFGPGTRLLVL.

V gene TRBV6-2 or TRBV6-3 combines with J gene TRBJ2-7, with 9 bases identical to TRBD1. The germline CDR1 and CDR2 sequences are MNHEY and SVGEGT. Trimming took 5 bases from V and 1 from J; bases not matched to a gene: 6. The CDR3 is 15 amino acids. The CDR3 DNA reads TGTGCCAGCAGTGACCGGGACAGGGCTTCCTACGAGCAGTACTTC. Protein product: CASSDRDRASYEQYF.

This clonotype was counted a few times. The chain links TRBV6-2 or TRBV6-3 to TRBJ2-2; the match to TRBD1 covers 10 bases. The V segment lost 5 bases and the J segment 5 bases; nucleotides outside the gene matches: 5. The CDR3 length is 15 residues. CDR1 MNHEY and CDR2 SVGEGT come from the germline V gene. The DNA for the CDR3 is TGTGCCAGCAGTCATGGGACAGGGGAGACCGGGGAGCTGTTTTTT. It is translated as CASSHGTGETGELFF.

This sequence joins TRBV28 and TRBJ2-7; maybe TRBD2 (6 bases). CDR3 size: 14 residues. CDR1 MDHEN and CDR2 SYDVKM come from the germline V gene. Trimming removed 5 bases from V and 6 bases from J, with 17 bases in between. CDR3 residues: CASSRPGGAGEQYF. The DNA of the CDR3 is TGTGCCAGCAGTCGCCCAGGAGGGGCGGGCGAGCAGTACTTC.

The chain couples TRBV7-6 to TRBJ1-2; perhaps TRBD1 as D (6 bases). The CDR3 covers 12 residues. V was clipped by 5 bases and J by 7 bases, with 11 bases between them. CDR1 and CDR2 from the germline V gene are SGHVS and FNYEAQ. DNA for the CDR3: TGTGCCAGCAGCCCCGAGGGGGTTGGCTACACCTTC. As protein: CASSPEGVGYTF.

This rearrangement joins TRBV27 to TRBJ2-7; possibly TRBD2 for D (7 bases). The CDR3 contains 14 residues. From germline, CDR1 is MNHEY and CDR2 SMNVEV (reference sequence). V gave up 6 bases and J gave up 12 bases, with 24 bases separating them. CDR3 sequence reads: CASSRNNRGASWYF. CDR3 sequence (DNA): TGTGCCAGCAGCCGTAATAATCGGGGGGCAAGCTGGTACTTC.

This clonotype was picked up one time. Compared with germline, one end of the junction differs, possibly owing to a read error. This chain links TRBV7-8 with TRBJ2-5; 11 bases are shared with TRBD2. This CDR3 contains 14 residues. CDR1 is SGHVS, CDR2 FQNEAQ, per germline. CDR3 in amino acids: CAGSSTSGAYKQYF. The CDR3 DNA sequence: TGTGCCGGCAGCTCGACTAGCGGGGCCTACAAGCAGTACTTC.

Worth noting for this clonotype: Just one base apart from a much larger clone, this may be a read error. The genes are TRBV7-2 and TRBJ2-5; D unclear. Between the trimmed V and J ends, which lost 3 bases and 0 bases, there was a span of 8 bases. The CDR3 is 14 amino acids. In germline, CDR1 is SGHTA, CDR2 FQGNSA. The CDR3 DNA is TGTGCCAGCAGCTTCGCAGGTTACCAAGAGACCCAGTACTTC. Residues: CASSFAGYQETQYF.

The chain is built from TRBV20-1 and TRBJ2-1; D is unclear. Germline V gene data show CDR1 as DFQATT and CDR2 as SNEGSKA (reference sequence). The CDR3 has 14 residues. V lost 3 bases to trimming and J lost 1 base, with 10 bases between them. The CDR3 region has the DNA TGCAGTGCTAGGATGGCTGGTTCCTACAATGAGCAGTTCTTC. Translation: CSARMAGSYNEQFF.

This clonotype has a count of ten or more. The chain carries TRBV10-3 and TRBJ2-3; a weak D match, TRBD2 (5 bases). The CDR3 runs 13 residues. Germline CDR1 is ENHRY and CDR2 is SYGVKD. The V end was cut by 3 bases, the J end by 3 bases, with 7 bases between. CDR3 coding DNA: TGTGCCATCAGTGACGGGGATACAGATACGCAGTATTTT. Encoded protein: CAISDGDTDTQYF.

The sample holds a few counts of this clonotype. This chain joins TRBV20-1 and TRBJ2-1, with 7 positions matching TRBD2. V shed 3 bases and J 4 bases; nucleotides not matched to a gene: 12. CDR3 length: 16 residues. Per germline, CDR1 DFQATT and CDR2 SNEGSKA (reference sequence). The CDR3 coding sequence is TGCAGTGCTAGGCCTCTGGGGGGGAGGAGGTACAATGAGCAGTTCTTC. Protein sequence: CSARPLGGRRYNEQFF.

This clonotype was counted between two and nine times. V is TRBV20-1 and J is TRBJ1-1; D not certain. Germline lookup yields CDR1 DFQATT and CDR2 SNEGSKA (reference sequence). The CDR3 runs to 13 residues. Trimming removed 0 bases from V and 3 bases from J, with 8 bases in between. The CDR3 is CSARDPSDTEAFF. The CDR3, as DNA: TGCAGTGCTAGAGATCCTTCCGACACTGAAGCTTTCTTT.

V and J are TRBV11-2 and TRBJ2-7; D possibly corresponds to TRBD2 (5 bases). Trimming took off 6 bases at V and 3 bases at J, with 21 bases between the two ends. This CDR3 is built from 16 residues. The V gene's germline CDR1 is SGHAT and CDR2 FQNNGV. CDR3 amino acids: CASRSTRGRNLYEQYF. The CDR3 DNA is TGTGCCAGCAGGTCGACTCGGGGAAGGAACCTCTACGAGCAGTACTTC.

The J gene is TRBJ2-5, the V gene TRBV29-1; D possibly corresponds to TRBD1 (6 bases). Per the germline V gene, CDR1 is SQVTM and CDR2 is ANQGSEA. Trimming stripped 1 base from V and 1 base from J, with 13 bases between. The CDR3 extends over 15 amino acids. CDR3 residues: CSVEAPPGAQETQYF. The CDR3 nucleotides are TGCAGCGTTGAAGCACCCCCAGGGGCCCAAGAGACCCAGTACTTC.

This rearrangement joins TRBV11-2 to TRBJ2-3, with 8 bases aligning to TRBD1. This CDR3 has 14 residues. Germline-derived CDR1 and CDR2 are SGHAT and FQNNGV. The trim removed 1 base at V and 6 bases at J, leaving 3 bases unmatched. The DNA of the CDR3 is TGTGCCAGCAGCTTAGCAGGGGGCTTCGATACGCAGTATTTT. It yields the protein CASSLAGGFDTQYF.

This chain joins TRBV28 and TRBJ1-2, with TRBD1 identical over 10 bases. V lost 6 bases, J lost 3 bases, and 7 bases stayed unmatched. The CDR3 runs 15 residues. Per germline, CDR1 MDHEN and CDR2 SYDVKM. The CDR3 coding sequence is TGTGCCAGCAGCCAGCCCGGGACAGGGGACTATGGCTACACCTTC. Residues: CASSQPGTGDYGYTF.

This clonotype was observed many times. V gene TRBV7-9 combines with J gene TRBJ2-7; D gene unclear. Germline CDR1 and CDR2: SEHNR and FQNEAQ (reference sequence). Trimming took off 1 base at V and 1 base at J, with 2 bases between the two ends. This CDR3 has 12 residues. CDR3 sequence reads: CASSLGSYEQYF. The CDR3 DNA reads TGTGCCAGCAGCTTAGGGTCCTACGAGCAGTACTTC.

Only a few counts were recorded for this clonotype. The chain recombines TRBV3-1 with TRBJ1-4; no reliable D call. V was cut by 2 bases and J by 0 bases, with 7 bases left in between. This CDR3 comprises 15 residues. Germline V lookup: CDR1 LGHDT, CDR2 YNNKEL (reference sequence). This CDR3 is CASSQPSTTNEKLFF. CDR3 DNA sequence: TGTGCCAGCAGCCAACCTAGCACAACTAATGAAAAACTGTTTTTT.

The chain couples TRBV4-1 to TRBJ1-2; D ambiguous. The CDR3 has 15 amino acids. Germline CDR1 MGHRA, CDR2 YSYEKL. V lost 1 base and J 0 bases, leaving 9 bases between the germline ends. CDR3 DNA: TGCGCCAGCAGCCAAGGTACAGCAGCTAACTATGGCTACACCTTC. This translates into CASSQGTAANYGYTF.

In this sample, this clonotype turned up a few times. The gene calls are TRBV7-9 and TRBJ2-6; D not resolved. Trimming took 1 base from V and 0 from J, leaving 13 bases between them. This CDR3 region has 18 residues. The V gene's germline CDR1 is SEHNR and CDR2 FQNEAQ (reference sequence). The CDR3 region has the DNA TGTGCCAGCAGCTTAGTTCTAGGCATTCACTCTGGGGCCAACGTCCTGACTTTC. Amino acid sequence: CASSLVLGIHSGANVLTF.

The CDR3 region has the DNA TGTGCCAGCAGGTCCGACAGGGGCCCGGGGTTTAGTGGCTACACCTTC. This gives the protein CASRSDRGPGFSGYTF. The genes are TRBV3-1 and TRBJ1-2; 8 positions agree with TRBD1. The CDR3 totals 16 residues. V shed 6 bases and J 7 bases; nucleotides not matched to a gene: 16. Looked up from germline, CDR1 is LGHDT and CDR2 is YNNKEL (reference sequence). The full variable domain, in which reference TRBV3-1 and TRBJ1-2 provide the parts outside the CDR3, is DTAVSQTPKYLVTQMGNDKSIKCEQNLGHDTMYWYKQDSKKFLKIMFSYNNKELIINETVPNRFSPKSPDKAHLNLHINSLELGDSAVYFCASRSDRGPGFSGYTFGSGTRLTVV.

On this clonotype: This may be a read error, as it is one base from a much larger clone. The chain recombines TRBV20-1 with TRBJ1-1, with D possibly TRBD1 on 5 matching bases. Germline values: CDR1 DFQATT, CDR2 SNEGSKA (reference sequence). Trimming left V 3 bases short and J 4 bases short, with 15 bases between. This CDR3 has 14 amino acids. The DNA of the CDR3 is TGCAGTGCTAGTAGTGTGGGGGGGAGCACTGAAGCTTTCTTT. Translating it yields CSASSVGGSTEAFF.

This sequence joins TRBV12-3 or TRBV12-4 and TRBJ2-5; TRBD2 might be the D (6 bases). V lost 6 bases and J 4 bases, leaving 15 bases between the germline ends. CDR3 length: 14 amino acids. CDR3 protein: CASRGLGGRETQYF. In DNA form, the CDR3 reads TGTGCCAGCAGAGGTCTCGGGGGAAGAGAGACCCAGTACTTC.

This clonotype has a handful of counts. The chain combines TRBV9 with TRBJ2-3, with D perhaps TRBD1 or TRBD2 (5 bases each). This CDR3 has 16 amino acids. Deletions cut 0 bases from V and 4 bases from J, with 15 bases between. Germline V gives CDR1 SGDLS, CDR2 YYNGEE. The CDR3 loop reads CASSVALWGSPDTQYF. Written as DNA, the CDR3 is TGTGCCAGCAGCGTAGCTTTGTGGGGGAGCCCAGATACGCAGTATTTT.

Only a few counts were recorded for this clonotype. The V and J genes are TRBV12-5 and TRBJ2-3, with D hard to call. V lost 7 bases, J lost 5 bases, and 10 bases lay in between. Germline V lookup: CDR1 LGHNT, CDR2 FRNRAP. The CDR3 contains 12 residues. The CDR3 coding sequence is TGTGCTAGTGATGCCATGGAAGATACGCAGTATTTT. Amino acids: CASDAMEDTQYF.

This rearrangement joins TRBV20-1 to TRBJ1-5; tentatively, D is TRBD1 (5 bases). This CDR3 comprises 14 residues. The germline gives CDR1 DFQATT, CDR2 SNEGSKA (reference sequence). Trimming pared 6 bases from V and 3 bases from J, leaving 15 bases between. The CDR3 protein is CSAHLGQVNQPQHF. In DNA form, the CDR3 reads TGCAGTGCCCACCTCGGACAAGTCAATCAGCCCCAGCATTTT.

The genes are TRBV7-2 and TRBJ2-7; 9 bases align to TRBD1. The germline CDR1 and CDR2 sequences are SGHTA and FQGNSA. This CDR3 spans 15 amino acids. The trim removed 4 bases at V and 1 base at J, leaving 5 bases unmatched. Written as DNA, the CDR3 is TGTGCCAGCAGCTCGCAGACAGGGGGATCCTACGAGCAGTACTTC. Protein product: CASSSQTGGSYEQYF.

Concerning this clonotype itself: This clone may be a read error of a much larger clone one base away. V and J are TRBV20-1 and TRBJ2-5; no reliable D call. The J call may not be correct, given that the DNA end is closer to TRBJ2-7. CDR1 and CDR2 from the germline V gene are DFQATT and SNEGSKA (reference sequence). The CDR3 contains 14 residues. The CDR3 reads CSASPGGASGEQYF. The CDR3 region has the DNA TGCAGTGCTAGTCCCGGTGGAGCGTCGGGCGAGCAGTACTTC.